These T cell receptor beta chains were read from a single sample in a study of PD-1 blockade in classical Hodgkin lymphoma. Here immunoSEQ multiplex PCR was the method, and the copy in TCRdb shows in-frame clones only, minus some. The table records about 35,000 clones, 80% to 95% of them present only once. The sequences come from CD4+ T cells from blood, collected at baseline. The source of these receptors is a human donor with classical Hodgkin lymphoma. Both conserved end residues are part of each CDR3. Fields, in order: J gene, V gene, D gene, clone size, CDR3 DNA, CDR3 protein. D genes are given only for firm matches. Only some rows state a clone size, as once, few, many or a class for expanded clones.

j_call: TRBJ2-1; v_call: TRBV5-4; d_call: -; clone_size: -; cdr3_nt: TGTGCCAGCAGCTTGATGCACGCCGGTTTGACCCAGCAGTTCTTC; cdr3_aa: CASSLMHAGLTQQFF
j_call: TRBJ1-5; v_call: TRBV4-2; d_call: -; clone_size: -; cdr3_nt: TGTGCCAGCAGCCAAGGACCGTTCCCCAATCAGCCCCAGCATTTT; cdr3_aa: CASSQGPFPNQPQHF
j_call: TRBJ2-7; v_call: TRBV10-2; d_call: -; clone_size: -; cdr3_nt: TGCGCCAGCAGTGCGGCGCGCTCCTACGAGCAGTACTTC; cdr3_aa: CASSAARSYEQYF
j_call: TRBJ1-4; v_call: TRBV4-1; d_call: -; clone_size: -; cdr3_nt: TGCGCCAGCAGCTTAAGATACTCTAATGAAAAACTGTTTTTT; cdr3_aa: CASSLRYSNEKLFF
j_call: TRBJ2-2; v_call: TRBV5-1; d_call: -; clone_size: -; cdr3_nt: TGCGCCAGCAGCTTGGTCGCAAGCGCGAACACCGGGGAGCTGTTTTTT; cdr3_aa: CASSLVASANTGELFF
j_call: TRBJ2-7; v_call: TRBV2; d_call: -; clone_size: -; cdr3_nt: TGTGCCAGCAGTGACAGGCCTTACGAGCAGTACTTC; cdr3_aa: CASSDRPYEQYF
j_call: TRBJ2-1; v_call: TRBV7-3; d_call: TRBD2; clone_size: -; cdr3_nt: TGTGCCAGCAGCCGCGCGGGAGTGGATGGGAGGCCTGAGCAGTTCTTC; cdr3_aa: CASSRAGVDGRPEQFF
j_call: TRBJ1-5; v_call: TRBV19; d_call: -; clone_size: -; cdr3_nt: TGTGCCAGTACCATCTCCGGGCGCAATCAGCCCCAGCATTTT; cdr3_aa: CASTISGRNQPQHF
j_call: TRBJ1-1; v_call: TRBV28; d_call: -; clone_size: -; cdr3_nt: TGTGCCAGCAGACTGAAGAACACTGAAGCTTTCTTT; cdr3_aa: CASRLKNTEAFF
j_call: TRBJ1-4; v_call: TRBV4-1; d_call: -; clone_size: -; cdr3_nt: TGCGCCAGCAGCCAAGAGTCTGCCCCGGGTGAAAAACTGTTTTTT; cdr3_aa: CASSQESAPGEKLFF
j_call: TRBJ1-2; v_call: TRBV5-1; d_call: -; clone_size: -; cdr3_nt: TGCGCCAGCAGCTTGAGCCCTATAACAGGAAACTATGGCTACACCTTC; cdr3_aa: CASSLSPITGNYGYTF
j_call: TRBJ2-3; v_call: TRBV28; d_call: TRBD2; clone_size: -; cdr3_nt: TGTGCCAGCAGGCCGGGACTAGCAGCAGATACGCAGTATTTT; cdr3_aa: CASRPGLAADTQYF
j_call: TRBJ2-7; v_call: TRBV19; d_call: -; clone_size: -; cdr3_nt: TGTGCCAGTAGTATTTTCGGAGGTCGCGAGCAGTACTTC; cdr3_aa: CASSIFGGREQYF
j_call: TRBJ2-5; v_call: TRBV5-1; d_call: TRBD2; clone_size: -; cdr3_nt: TGCGCCAGCAGCTTCGATACCGGGACTAGCGTCGAGACCCAGTACTTC; cdr3_aa: CASSFDTGTSVETQYF
j_call: TRBJ2-1; v_call: TRBV6-4; d_call: -; clone_size: -; cdr3_nt: TGTGCCAGCAGTGACTCGGGTCAGACCTACAATGAGCAGTTCTTC; cdr3_aa: CASSDSGQTYNEQFF
j_call: TRBJ1-1; v_call: TRBV28; d_call: -; clone_size: -; cdr3_nt: TGTGCCAGCAGTGGGGACGGCCACACTGAAGCTTTCTTT; cdr3_aa: CASSGDGHTEAFF
j_call: TRBJ2-2; v_call: TRBV4-1; d_call: -; clone_size: -; cdr3_nt: TGCGCCAGCAGCCAAGCCCGGATATCGAGGACCGGGGAGCTGTTTTTT; cdr3_aa: CASSQARISRTGELFF
j_call: TRBJ2-5; v_call: TRBV7-7; d_call: -; clone_size: -; cdr3_nt: TGTGCTAGCAGCTTAGATGGACTCGCTCAAGAGACCCAGTACTTC; cdr3_aa: CASSLDGLAQETQYF
j_call: TRBJ2-5; v_call: TRBV28; d_call: TRBD2; clone_size: -; cdr3_nt: TGTGCCAGCAGTTCCTTTAGCGGGGACCAAGAGACCCAGTACTTC; cdr3_aa: CASSSFSGDQETQYF
j_call: TRBJ2-1; v_call: TRBV27; d_call: -; clone_size: -; cdr3_nt: TGTGCCACCAGACAGACACTTAGCTCCTACAATGAGCAGTTCTTC; cdr3_aa: CATRQTLSSYNEQFF
j_call: TRBJ1-2; v_call: TRBV5-1; d_call: -; clone_size: -; cdr3_nt: TGCGCCAGCAGCTTGGATCTTCAGGGGTATGGCTACACCTTC; cdr3_aa: CASSLDLQGYGYTF
j_call: TRBJ1-2; v_call: TRBV5-4; d_call: TRBD1; clone_size: few; cdr3_nt: TGTGCCAGCAGAGCGGGACAGGGAAGGGACCCTCTCTATGGCTACACCTTC; cdr3_aa: CASRAGQGRDPLYGYTF
j_call: TRBJ2-7; v_call: TRBV5-1; d_call: -; clone_size: -; cdr3_nt: TGCGCCAGCAGCTTGGCAGGCGAGCAGTACTTC; cdr3_aa: CASSLAGEQYF
j_call: TRBJ2-7; v_call: TRBV28; d_call: TRBD2; clone_size: -; cdr3_nt: TGTGCCAGCGGCAGGTCGGGACTAGGAACCTCCTACGAGCAGTACTTC; cdr3_aa: CASGRSGLGTSYEQYF
j_call: TRBJ2-7; v_call: TRBV9; d_call: -; clone_size: -; cdr3_nt: TGTGCCAGCAGCCGGTCGGGGACCCAGGGTCGGGAACCCTACGAGCAGTACTTC; cdr3_aa: CASSRSGTQGREPYEQYF
j_call: TRBJ2-7; v_call: TRBV29-1; d_call: -; clone_size: -; cdr3_nt: TGCAGCGTAGAGCTCGGGCTCGGGGCGACCTACGAGCAGTACTTC; cdr3_aa: CSVELGLGATYEQYF
j_call: TRBJ2-3; v_call: TRBV13; d_call: TRBD2; clone_size: -; cdr3_nt: TGTGCCAGCAGCTTAGCGGGAGCGGGAGGGAGTACAAATACGCAGTATTTT; cdr3_aa: CASSLAGAGGSTNTQYF
j_call: TRBJ2-7; v_call: TRBV28; d_call: TRBD2; clone_size: -; cdr3_nt: TGTGCCAGCGGTGTGGCGGGAGGGTACGAGCAGTACTTC; cdr3_aa: CASGVAGGYEQYF
j_call: TRBJ1-1; v_call: TRBV28; d_call: -; clone_size: once; cdr3_nt: TGTGCCAGCAGTTTACTTGGTCGGGGGGCGGACACTGAAGCTTTCTTT; cdr3_aa: CASSLLGRGADTEAFF
j_call: TRBJ1-1; v_call: TRBV6-1; d_call: TRBD1; clone_size: -; cdr3_nt: TGTGCCAGCAGTGAAGTGGGGACAGGGGGCAAAGCTTTCTTT; cdr3_aa: CASSEVGTGGKAFF
j_call: TRBJ1-5; v_call: TRBV28; d_call: -; clone_size: few; cdr3_nt: TGTGCCAGCAGTTTGACCCCCCCCGACAGGAACAATCAGCCCCAGCATTTT; cdr3_aa: CASSLTPPDRNNQPQHF
j_call: TRBJ1-3; v_call: TRBV10-3; d_call: TRBD1; clone_size: -; cdr3_nt: TGTGCCATCAGTGAGGGCGACAGGGCCCCCTCTGGAAACACCATATATTTT; cdr3_aa: CAISEGDRAPSGNTIYF
j_call: TRBJ2-3; v_call: TRBV19; d_call: -; clone_size: -; cdr3_nt: TGTGCCAGTAGCCAATCACGCAAGGGAACAGTAAGCACAGATACGCAGTATTTT; cdr3_aa: CASSQSRKGTVSTDTQYF
j_call: TRBJ2-7; v_call: TRBV9; d_call: -; clone_size: -; cdr3_nt: TGTGCCAGCAGCGTAGGGGGGAGCTTAGGAATCGAGCAGTACTTC; cdr3_aa: CASSVGGSLGIEQYF
j_call: TRBJ2-5; v_call: TRBV21-1; d_call: -; clone_size: -; cdr3_nt: TGTGCCAGGAAGGACGGGACGCTACAAGAGACCCAGTACTTC; cdr3_aa: CARKDGTLQETQYF
j_call: TRBJ1-2; v_call: TRBV7-9; d_call: -; clone_size: few; cdr3_nt: TGTGCCAGCAGCTTAGCGCTTACGGGGCGGTATGGCTACACCTTC; cdr3_aa: CASSLALTGRYGYTF
j_call: TRBJ2-2; v_call: TRBV5-1; d_call: -; clone_size: -; cdr3_nt: TGCGCCAGCAGCTTGGAGCGGCAACTCACCGGGGAGCTGTTTTTT; cdr3_aa: CASSLERQLTGELFF
j_call: TRBJ2-1; v_call: TRBV10-3; d_call: -; clone_size: -; cdr3_nt: TGTGCCATCAGTGGGTACAATGAGCAGTTCTTC; cdr3_aa: CAISGYNEQFF
j_call: TRBJ1-2; v_call: TRBV10-3; d_call: TRBD1; clone_size: few; cdr3_nt: TGTGCCATCACCGACAGGGGTGGCCTTTATGGCTACACCTTC; cdr3_aa: CAITDRGGLYGYTF
j_call: TRBJ2-2; v_call: TRBV4-1; d_call: -; clone_size: -; cdr3_nt: TGCGCCAGCAGCCAAGATTTAAGCCTAGCAGCCGGGGAGCTGTTTTTT; cdr3_aa: CASSQDLSLAAGELFF
j_call: TRBJ1-5; v_call: TRBV19; d_call: TRBD1; clone_size: -; cdr3_nt: TGTGCCAGCATTACGACTGGGACAGGGGGAAATCAGCCCCAGCATTTT; cdr3_aa: CASITTGTGGNQPQHF